Listed here is a single T cell receptor beta chain. These data belong to a study of cytomegalovirus exposure and HLA in healthy donors. Across the whole study: Researchers found that less than 90% of some 400 genotyped donors fell within the Caucasian-associated ancestry cluster.

Use of 60 Vbeta and 13 Jbeta primers characterized the PCR. The table came from immunoSEQ multiplex PCR; TCRdb's copy has only in-frame clones and leaves some out. The sample holds about 120,000 clones, 80% seen once. The CDR3 length is 13 residues. V was cut by 2 bases and J by 5 bases, with 9 bases left in between. From germline, CDR1 is SGHVS and CDR2 FQNEAQ. Sequencing was done on a sample of PBMCs. This receptor was obtained from a male donor in good health and CMV-seronegative. The chain couples TRBV7-8 to TRBJ1-1; tentatively, D is TRBD1 (5 bases). CDR3 DNA: TGTGCCAGCAGCTTAACCCGGGGGACTGAAGCTTTCTTT. Its protein product is CASSLTRGTEAFF.